The rows below give T cell receptor beta chains drawn from one sample of a study of shared clonotypes between healthy human individuals. This table comes from immunoSEQ multiplex PCR, and its TCRdb copy is limited to in-frame clones, with some not included. Here the sample spans roughly 590,000 clones, just under 97% being singletons. Sequenced sample: naive CD8+ T cells sorted from blood. The receptors originated from a woman in her 30s in good health. The CDR3 runs from the conserved cysteine through the conserved F or W. The D gene is left open where the match is weak. Clone size is given for some rows only: seen once, a few or many times, or a class if the clone is expanded.

j_call,clone_size,v_call,d_call,cdr3_nt,cdr3_aa
TRBJ1-2,NA,TRBV6-4,NA,TGTGCCAGCAGTGACAACTTCCGGACAACAGGGTACGGCTACACCTTC,CASSDNFRTTGYGYTF
TRBJ1-2,NA,TRBV13,NA,TGTGCCAGCAGCTTAGGTGAATCGGCGGTCTATGGCTACACCTTC,CASSLGESAVYGYTF
TRBJ1-5,NA,TRBV19,TRBD1,TGTGCCACCGGACAGGGGACAAGCAATCAGCCCCAGCATTTT,CATGQGTSNQPQHF
TRBJ2-5,NA,TRBV29-1,NA,TGCAGCGTACGGGGCGGGGAGACCCAGTACTTC,CSVRGGETQYF
TRBJ2-3,NA,TRBV18,NA,TGTGCCAGCTCACCATGGGCAGGGTCTAGCACAGATACGCAGTATTTT,CASSPWAGSSTDTQYF
TRBJ2-7,NA,TRBV25-1,NA,TGTGCCAGCACTGAACACTACGAGCAGTACTTC,CASTEHYEQYF
TRBJ1-1,NA,TRBV5-4,NA,TGTGCCAGCAGCTGGGGGGCGACGGACACTGAAGCTTTCTTT,CASSWGATDTEAFF
TRBJ2-3,NA,TRBV28,NA,TGTGCCAGCAGGCTAGGAGTCGGGGGCACAGATACGCAGTATTTT,CASRLGVGGTDTQYF
TRBJ2-1,NA,TRBV14,TRBD1,TGTGCCACCGCCCCCTGGACAGGGGGCTTCTCCTACAATGAGCAGTTCTTC,CATAPWTGGFSYNEQFF
TRBJ2-1,NA,TRBV29-1,TRBD2,TGCAGCCCCGTTGTATGGCGGGAGGTTTACAATGAGCAGTTCTTC,CSPVVWREVYNEQFF
TRBJ1-5,NA,TRBV19,NA,TGTGCCAGTAGGATCCTCTCTAGTTACAATCAGCCCCAGCATTTT,CASRILSSYNQPQHF
TRBJ2-2,NA,TRBV5-6,NA,TGTGCCAGCAGCTTGGGGGCAGGGCCCGGGGAGCTGTTTTTT,CASSLGAGPGELFF
TRBJ2-7,NA,TRBV9,NA,TGTGCCAGCAGCGACAAGCAACCGGGACACCCCTCCTACGAGCAGTACTTC,CASSDKQPGHPSYEQYF
TRBJ2-7,NA,TRBV5-6,TRBD1,TGTGCCAGCAGCCATACAGGGGACGAGCAGTACTTC,CASSHTGDEQYF
TRBJ2-5,NA,TRBV6-5,NA,TGTGCCAGCAGCCCGAGCGGCCCGGAGACCCAGTACTTC,CASSPSGPETQYF
TRBJ1-5,NA,TRBV2,NA,TGTGCCAGTCAGAGCTCAGGTGATCGGCCCCAGCATTTT,CASQSSGDRPQHF
TRBJ2-7,NA,TRBV5-5,TRBD1,TGTGCCAGCAGCTCCCCGGAGGGACAGGGGGCGCGAAACGAGCAGTACTTC,CASSSPEGQGARNEQYF
TRBJ2-7,NA,TRBV19,TRBD2,TGTGCCAGCTCGGGCCCTGCGGGAGGGCCCTACGAGCAGTACTTC,CASSGPAGGPYEQYF
TRBJ2-7,NA,TRBV10-3,NA,TGTGCCATAGGGCCAACTCCCGTCGAGCAGTACTTC,CAIGPTPVEQYF
TRBJ2-2,NA,TRBV6-5,TRBD2,TGTGCCAGCAGTCTAGCGGGAGGCGAAAGCGGGGAGCTGTTTTTT,CASSLAGGESGELFF
TRBJ1-1,NA,TRBV7-9,TRBD1,TGTGCCAGTAGGGACAGGGCCCCTGAAGCTTTCTTT,CASRDRAPEAFF
TRBJ2-3,NA,TRBV13,NA,TGTGCCAGCAGCCTTAGCACAGATACGCAGTATTTT,CASSLSTDTQYF
TRBJ2-7,NA,TRBV27,NA,TGTGCCAGCAGTTGGAGTAGCAGCTACGAGCAGTACTTC,CASSWSSSYEQYF
TRBJ2-5,NA,TRBV6-5,NA,TGTGCCAGCAGTTACCTGGCAGGACTGGAGACCCAGTACTTC,CASSYLAGLETQYF
TRBJ1-1,NA,TRBV23-1,NA,TGCGCCAGCAGCAGTCTGCGGGGTCTTAACACTGAAGCTTTCTTT,CASSSLRGLNTEAFF
TRBJ2-1,once,TRBV9,NA,TGTGCCAGCAGCGTCGACGGGCCGGTTTCGTATGAGCAGTTCTTC,CASSVDGPVSYEQFF
TRBJ2-1,NA,TRBV6-4,TRBD1,TGTGCCAGCAAGCCCCACAGGGGAAACTCCTACAATGAGCAGTTCTTC,CASKPHRGNSYNEQFF
TRBJ2-5,once,TRBV6-5,TRBD1,TGTGCCAGTAGACGACCGGGACAGCAAGAGACCCAGTACTTC,CASRRPGQQETQYF
TRBJ2-7,NA,TRBV6-6,NA,TGTGCCAGCAGTTACTTAGGTTCCTACGAGCAGTACTTC,CASSYLGSYEQYF